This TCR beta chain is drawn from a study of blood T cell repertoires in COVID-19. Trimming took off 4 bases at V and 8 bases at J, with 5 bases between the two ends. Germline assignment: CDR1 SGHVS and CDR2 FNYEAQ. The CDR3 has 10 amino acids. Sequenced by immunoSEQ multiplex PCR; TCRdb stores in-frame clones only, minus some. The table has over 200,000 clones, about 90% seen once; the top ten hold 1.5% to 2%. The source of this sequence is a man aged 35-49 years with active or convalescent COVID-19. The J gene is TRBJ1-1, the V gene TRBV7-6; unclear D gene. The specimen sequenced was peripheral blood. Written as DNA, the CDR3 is TGTGCCAGCAGCTACTCAGAAGCTTTCTTT. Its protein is CASSYSEAFF.